Detailed here is one TCR beta chain. Two or more post-ART PBMC samples, plus at least one pre-ART sample, were available for each donor. Version v3.0 of the immunoSEQ assay was performed at survey level. TCRdb's table, derived via immunoSEQ multiplex PCR, lists solely in-frame clones and lacks some. Here the sample spans fewer than 20,000 clones, about four fifths being singletons. The sample comes from a study of long-term antiretroviral therapy in people with HIV. The germline CDR1 and CDR2 sequences are GTSNPN and SVGIG (reference sequence). This CDR3 spans 12 amino acids. Trimming shortened V by 1 base and J by 9 bases, and 12 bases separated the two germline ends.

The TCR comes from a woman aged 50 to 65 with HIV. The chain is built from TRBV30 and TRBJ1-2, with D tentatively TRBD1 (5 bases). The specimen was unsorted PBMCs, collected 0.3 years after starting antiretroviral therapy. This CDR3 reads CAWSGDLRSYTF. The CDR3, as DNA: TGTGCCTGGAGTGGGGACCTCCGGAGCTACACCTTC.